This entry is about one TCR beta chain. Its matching antigen is unknown. Germline V gene lookup returns CDR1 SNHLY and CDR2 FYNNEI. This CDR3 contains 16 residues. Deletions cut 6 bases from V and 0 bases from J, with 12 bases between. Only in-frame clones appear in the TCRdb table, and some are missing; sequencing was by immunoSEQ multiplex PCR. The data hold some 150,000 clones, with more than 85% observed a single time. This entry belongs to a study of T cell responses to AZD1222 COVID-19 vaccine. Notes on the study in general: Possibly, clonal diversity was underestimated; donors were largely white British and included more females.

Source: peripheral blood, taken after recovery from COVID-19. The TCR was taken from an adult who had recovered from COVID-19. The chain joins TRBV2 to TRBJ2-6; D tentatively fits TRBD1 or TRBD2 (5 bases each). CDR3 sequence reads: CASSGTASSGANVLTF. The CDR3 DNA reads TGTGCCAGCAGCGGGACGGCAAGCTCTGGGGCCAACGTCCTGACTTTC.